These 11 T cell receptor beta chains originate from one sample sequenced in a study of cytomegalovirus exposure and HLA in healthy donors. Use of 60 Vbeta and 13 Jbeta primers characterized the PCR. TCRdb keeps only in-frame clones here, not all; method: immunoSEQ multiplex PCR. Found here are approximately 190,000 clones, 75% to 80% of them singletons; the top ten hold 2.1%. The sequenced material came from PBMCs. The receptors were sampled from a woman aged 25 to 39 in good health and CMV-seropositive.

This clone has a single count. The DNA for the CDR3 is TGTGCCAGCAGCTTGGTTAGCCGAGGAACCGGGGAGCTGTTTTTT. Its translation: CASSLVSRGTGELFF. V is TRBV5-6 and J is TRBJ2-2; no clear D. Trimming took off 0 bases at V and 5 bases at J, with 11 bases between the two ends. Per the germline V gene, CDR1 is SGHDT and CDR2 is YYEEEE. CDR3 size: 15 residues.

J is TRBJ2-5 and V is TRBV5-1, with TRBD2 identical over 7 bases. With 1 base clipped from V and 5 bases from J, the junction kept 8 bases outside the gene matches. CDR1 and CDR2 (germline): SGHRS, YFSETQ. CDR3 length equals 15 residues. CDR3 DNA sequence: TGCGCCAGCAGCTTGTTGCCTGGGGGGGTGGAGACCCAGTACTTC. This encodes CASSLLPGGVETQYF. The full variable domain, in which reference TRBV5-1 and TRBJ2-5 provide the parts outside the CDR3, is KAGVTQTPRYLIKTRGQQVTLSCSPISGHRSVSWYQQTPGQGLQFLFEYFSETQRNKGNFPGRFSGRQFSNSRSEMNVSTLELGDSALYLCASSLLPGGVETQYFGPGTRLLVL.

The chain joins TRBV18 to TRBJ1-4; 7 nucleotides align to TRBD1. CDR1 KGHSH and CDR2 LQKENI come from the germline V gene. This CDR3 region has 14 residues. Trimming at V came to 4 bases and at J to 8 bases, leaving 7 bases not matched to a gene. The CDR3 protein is CASSLTGTSEKLFF. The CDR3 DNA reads TGTGCCAGCTCACTGACAGGGACCTCGGAAAAACTGTTTTTT.

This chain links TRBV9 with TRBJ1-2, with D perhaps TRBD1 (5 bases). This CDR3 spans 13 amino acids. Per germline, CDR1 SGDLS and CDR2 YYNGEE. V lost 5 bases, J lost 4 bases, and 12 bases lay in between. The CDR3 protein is CASRQGVAYGYTF. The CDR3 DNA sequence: TGTGCCAGCAGGCAGGGCGTCGCCTATGGCTACACCTTC.

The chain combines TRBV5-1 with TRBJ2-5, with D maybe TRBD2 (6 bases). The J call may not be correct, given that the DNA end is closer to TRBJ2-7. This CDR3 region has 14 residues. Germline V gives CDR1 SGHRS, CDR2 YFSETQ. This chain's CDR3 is CASSLGGGVYEQYF. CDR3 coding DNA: TGCGCCAGCAGCTTGGGAGGCGGGGTCTACGAGCAGTACTTC.

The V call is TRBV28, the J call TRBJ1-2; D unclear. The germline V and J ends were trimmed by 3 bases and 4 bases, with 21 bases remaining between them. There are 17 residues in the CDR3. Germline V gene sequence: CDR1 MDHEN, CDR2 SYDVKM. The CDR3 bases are TGTGCCAGCAGTTTGCCTTGGTCCCAGCCGGGAGTCTATGGCTACACCTTC. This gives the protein CASSLPWSQPGVYGYTF.

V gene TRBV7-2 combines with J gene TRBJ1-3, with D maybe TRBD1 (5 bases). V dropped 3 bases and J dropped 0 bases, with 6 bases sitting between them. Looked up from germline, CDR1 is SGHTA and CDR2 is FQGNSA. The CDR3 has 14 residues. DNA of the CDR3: TGTGCCAGCAGCTTTGACAGCTCTGGAAACACCATATATTTT. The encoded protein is CASSFDSSGNTIYF.

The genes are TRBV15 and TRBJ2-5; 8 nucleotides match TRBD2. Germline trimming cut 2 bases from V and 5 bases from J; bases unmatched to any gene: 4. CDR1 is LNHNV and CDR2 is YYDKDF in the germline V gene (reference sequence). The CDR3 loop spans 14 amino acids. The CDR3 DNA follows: TGTGCCACCAGCAGAAGCGGGAGAGGCGAGACCCAGTACTTC. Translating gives CATSRSGRGETQYF.

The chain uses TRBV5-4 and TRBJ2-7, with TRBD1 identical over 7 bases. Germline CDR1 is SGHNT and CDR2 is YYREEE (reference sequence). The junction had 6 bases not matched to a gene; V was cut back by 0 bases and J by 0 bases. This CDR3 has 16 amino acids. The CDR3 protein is CASSLGDRELSYEQYF. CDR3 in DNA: TGTGCCAGCAGCTTGGGAGACAGGGAGCTCTCCTACGAGCAGTACTTC.

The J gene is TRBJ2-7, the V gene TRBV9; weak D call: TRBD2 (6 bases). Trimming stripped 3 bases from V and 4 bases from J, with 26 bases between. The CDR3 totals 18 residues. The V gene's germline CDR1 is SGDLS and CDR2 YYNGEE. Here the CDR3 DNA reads TGTGCCAGCAGCGCCCGGTTAGCGGTCAGAGCCCATGGTTACGAGCAGTACTTC. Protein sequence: CASSARLAVRAHGYEQYF. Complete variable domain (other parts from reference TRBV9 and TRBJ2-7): DSGVTQTPKHLITATGQRVTLRCSPRSGDLSVYWYQQSLDQGLQFLIQYYNGEERAKGNILERFSAQQFPDLHSELNLSSLELGDSALYFCASSARLAVRAHGYEQYFGPGTRLTVT.

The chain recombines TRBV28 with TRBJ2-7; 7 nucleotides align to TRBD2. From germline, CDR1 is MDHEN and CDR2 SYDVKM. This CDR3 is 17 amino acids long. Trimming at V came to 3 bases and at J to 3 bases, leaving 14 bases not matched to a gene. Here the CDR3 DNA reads TGTGCCAGCAGTTTTCTGGCGGGAGTCCGTGGCTACTACGAGCAGTACTTC. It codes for CASSFLAGVRGYYEQYF.